This T cell receptor (beta chain) was identified during a study of T cell responses to AZD1222 COVID-19 vaccine. Study-wide findings and caveats: Clonal diversity was possibly underestimated; the donors were predominantly white British and more often female.

Only in-frame clones appear in the TCRdb table, and some are missing; sequencing was by immunoSEQ multiplex PCR. The repertoire holds 150,000 to 200,000 clones, around 92% seen once, with approximately 1.3% in the top ten. Pooling covered second doses at about 4 or about 12 weeks. Germline V lookup: CDR1 LNHNV, CDR2 YYDKDF (reference sequence). Unmatched junction bases numbered 4, after V lost 1 base and J lost 10 bases. CDR3 length: 15 residues. Worth noting for this clone: The antigen is unknown.

The clonotype was recovered from an adult who received the AZD1222 COVID-19 vaccine. Sequences were derived from peripheral blood, sampled 28 days after the second AZD1222 dose. The V gene is TRBV15, the J gene TRBJ1-6; 10 positions agree with TRBD1. The CDR3 DNA is TGTGCCACCAGCAGAGGGACAGGGGGGGAGTCACCCCTCCACTTT. It is translated as CATSRGTGGESPLHF.